These 15 T cell receptor beta chains came from one sample sequenced in a study of OX40 agonist ivuxolimab in advanced cancers. The data were produced by immunoSEQ multiplex PCR, yet TCRdb's version contains in-frame clones alone and is incomplete. The sample holds 55,000 to 85,000 clones, roughly 85% seen once. Sequencing used CD4+ or CD8+ T cells sorted from blood, obtained in a trial of the OX40 agonist ivuxolimab. The receptors were sampled from an adult with an advanced solid tumor such as melanoma, head and neck, liver or kidney cancer.

The V gene is TRBV11-3, the J gene TRBJ2-5, with D perhaps TRBD1 (5 bases). CDR3 length equals 17 residues. V lost 4 bases, J lost 2 bases, and 20 bases lay in between. Germline V gene lookup returns CDR1 SGHNT and CDR2 YENEEA. For the CDR3, the DNA is TGTGCCAGCAGCTCCGACAGTACGATCTCCCCGCAAGAGACCCAGTACTTC. It encodes CASSSDSTISPQETQYF.

This clone is a singleton in its sample. V is TRBV18 and J is TRBJ2-1; TRBD2 might be the D (5 bases). This CDR3 has 13 amino acids. The germline gives CDR1 KGHSH, CDR2 LQKENI. V gave up 1 base and J gave up 4 bases, with 5 bases separating them. The chain's CDR3 is CASSPREYNEQFF. Here the CDR3 DNA reads TGTGCCAGCTCACCACGGGAGTACAATGAGCAGTTCTTC.

V gene TRBV28 combines with J gene TRBJ1-5; TRBD1 matches at 7 bases. The germline V gene has CDR1 MDHEN and CDR2 SYDVKM. The CDR3 is 14 residues long. Trimming took 8 bases from V and 6 from J; bases not matched to a gene: 10. CDR3 in DNA: TGTGCCAGCGGGGGGGGAACAGGGGTTCAGCCCCAGCATTTT. Translation gives CASGGGTGVQPQHF.

The chain carries TRBV5-4 and TRBJ1-6; D uncertain. The germline V and J ends were trimmed by 0 bases and 10 bases, with 5 bases remaining between them. CDR3 length: 12 residues. CDR1 is SGHNT, CDR2 YYREEE, per germline (reference sequence). DNA for the CDR3: TGTGCCAGCAGCTTGGGAGAGTCACCCCTCCACTTT. The encoded protein is CASSLGESPLHF. Drawing the rest from reference TRBV5-4 and TRBJ1-6, the complete variable domain is ETGVTQSPTHLIKTRGQQVTLRCSSQSGHNTVSWYQQALGQGPQFIFQYYREEENGRGNFPPRFSGLQFPNYSSELNVNALELDDSALYLCASSLGESPLHFGNGTRLTVT.

This chain joins TRBV28 and TRBJ2-3, with TRBD1 identical over 9 bases. After removal of 4 bases from V and 3 bases from J, the junction contained 8 bases not matched to a gene. Germline V gene sequence: CDR1 MDHEN, CDR2 SYDVKM. This CDR3 contains 16 residues. This CDR3 is CASSWQTGGITDTQYF. CDR3 sequence (DNA): TGTGCCAGCAGTTGGCAGACAGGGGGTATAACAGATACGCAGTATTTT.

V gene TRBV13 combines with J gene TRBJ2-5; D remains unclear. The CDR3 spans 13 residues. Per the germline V gene, CDR1 is PRHDT and CDR2 is FYEKMQ (reference sequence). V shed 0 bases and J shed 7 bases, with 9 bases lying between them. CDR3 sequence (DNA): TGTGCCAGCAGCTTAGGACCTTCGAGGACCCAGTACTTC. Translating gives CASSLGPSRTQYF.

The chain is built from TRBV6-6 and TRBJ1-1; no reliable D call. Germline V gene sequence: CDR1 MNHNY, CDR2 SVGAGI (reference sequence). With 0 bases removed from V and 0 bases from J, the gap between germline ends came to 8 bases. This CDR3 region has 15 residues. CDR3 nucleotide sequence: TGTGCCAGCAGTTACTCGAGGCAGATGAACACTGAAGCTTTCTTT. It translates to CASSYSRQMNTEAFF.

The rearrangement uses TRBV6-4 and TRBJ1-1, with a tentative D call TRBD1 (6 bases). The CDR3 length is 13 residues. V gave up 5 bases and J gave up 1 base, with 8 bases separating them. Germline CDR1 reads MRHNA; CDR2 reads SNTAGT. The CDR3: CASSTGPNTEAFF. CDR3 nucleotide sequence: TGTGCCAGCAGTACAGGGCCGAACACTGAAGCTTTCTTT.

The V and J genes are TRBV7-2 and TRBJ2-1, with D possibly matching TRBD1 (5 bases). The CDR3 covers 16 residues. Trimming removed 7 bases at V and 0 bases at J, with 16 bases between. Germline V lookup: CDR1 SGHTA, CDR2 FQGNSA. CDR3 in amino acids: CASTPNRQSSYNEQFF. In DNA, the CDR3 is TGTGCCAGCACCCCCAATAGACAGTCCTCCTACAATGAGCAGTTCTTC.

In DNA form, the CDR3 reads TGTGCCAGCAGCCCACTAGCGGGGGGGCCTGGGGAGCAGTTCTTC. This encodes CASSPLAGGPGEQFF. V and J are TRBV7-8 and TRBJ2-1, with TRBD2 identical over 13 bases. The CDR3 runs to 15 residues. Germline V gene lookup returns CDR1 SGHVS and CDR2 FQNEAQ. J was trimmed by 10 bases and V by 5 bases; bases with no gene match: 8.

The genes are TRBV9 and TRBJ2-7; D possibly matches TRBD1 or TRBD2 (5 bases each). The V end lost 0 bases, the J end lost 5 bases, and 21 bases lay between the germline ends. CDR1 is SGDLS, CDR2 YYNGEE, per germline. The CDR3 consists of 17 residues. The CDR3 is CASSVGGPTSKGNEQYF. As DNA, the CDR3 is TGTGCCAGCAGCGTAGGGGGACCAACCTCCAAGGGGAACGAGCAGTACTTC.

CDR3 sequence reads: CASSEKGLAGGEQYF. DNA for the CDR3: TGTGCCAGCAGTGAAAAGGGACTAGCGGGGGGCGAGCAGTACTTC. The chain joins TRBV2 to TRBJ2-7; 15 nucleotides agree with TRBD2. CDR1 is SNHLY and CDR2 is FYNNEI in the germline V gene. The J segment lost 6 bases and the V segment lost 2 bases, leaving 2 bases of the junction unmatched. This CDR3 is built from 15 residues.

The rearrangement uses TRBV6-5 and TRBJ1-1, with D perhaps TRBD1 (6 bases). This CDR3 contains 14 residues. Germline V gene lookup returns CDR1 MNHEY and CDR2 SVGAGI. The V gene lost 2 bases and the J gene lost 5 bases, with 12 bases spanning the gap. The CDR3 region has the DNA TGTGCCAGCAGTTACCCAGGGGTGAGGACTGAAGCTTTCTTT. It specifies CASSYPGVRTEAFF.

The chain uses TRBV4-1 and TRBJ2-5, with D hard to call. V was cut by 1 base and J by 4 bases, with 7 bases left in between. This CDR3 has 13 residues. Per germline, CDR1 MGHRA and CDR2 YSYEKL. The chain's CDR3 is CASSQGHRETQYF. CDR3 DNA sequence: TGCGCCAGCAGCCAAGGACACAGAGAGACCCAGTACTTC.

The V call is TRBV28, the J call TRBJ1-4; TRBD1 aligns across 11 bases. This CDR3 region has 16 residues. Trimming took 2 bases from V and 8 from J; bases not matched to a gene: 7. Per germline, CDR1 MDHEN and CDR2 SYDVKM. The CDR3 sequence is CASSLLPGQGGEKLFF. CDR3 in DNA: TGTGCCAGCAGTTTACTCCCGGGACAGGGGGGCGAAAAACTGTTTTTT. Drawing the rest from reference TRBV28 and TRBJ1-4, the complete variable domain is DVKVTQSSRYLVKRTGEKVFLECVQDMDHENMFWYRQDPGLGLRLIYFSYDVKMKEKGDIPEGYSVSREKKERFSLILESASTNQTSMYLCASSLLPGQGGEKLFFGSGTQLSVL.